A single sample gave rise to the 32 T cell receptor beta chains below, sequenced in a study of T cell responses to AZD1222 COVID-19 vaccine. Sequenced by immunoSEQ multiplex PCR; TCRdb stores in-frame clones only, minus some. The sample shows about 150,000 clones, more than 85% of them seen only once. The specimen was peripheral blood, collected 28 days after the second AZD1222 dose. These receptors originate from an adult who received the AZD1222 COVID-19 vaccine.

J is TRBJ2-5 and V is TRBV11-2; D gene uncertain. The CDR3 spans 14 residues. Germline V gene sequence: CDR1 SGHAT, CDR2 FQNNGV. V dropped 3 bases and J dropped 5 bases, with 13 bases sitting between them. Here the CDR3 DNA reads TGTGCCAGCAGCTTTAGAAGGTTGGGGGAGACCCAGTACTTC. Its translation: CASSFRRLGETQYF.

The rearrangement joins TRBV12-3 or TRBV12-4 to TRBJ2-7; maybe TRBD1 (6 bases). The CDR3 sequence is 13 residues long. V lost 5 bases to trimming and J lost 5 bases, with 13 bases between them. The CDR3 spells CASSPDRSDEQYF. The CDR3 DNA is TGTGCCAGCAGTCCGGACAGATCCGACGAGCAGTACTTC.

The genes are TRBV5-6 and TRBJ1-5, with 9 bases identical to TRBD1. With 3 bases clipped from V and 0 bases from J, the junction kept 1 base outside the gene matches. CDR1 SGHDT and CDR2 YYEEEE come from the germline V gene. The CDR3 has 15 residues. The CDR3: CASSSTGGSNQPQHF. CDR3 bases: TGTGCCAGCAGCTCGACAGGGGGTAGCAATCAGCCCCAGCATTTT. The full variable domain, completed using reference TRBV5-6 and TRBJ1-5, is DAGVTQSPTHLIKTRGQQVTLRCSPKSGHDTVSWYQQALGQGPQFIFQYYEEEERQRGNFPDRFSGHQFPNYSSELNVNALLLGDSALYLCASSSTGGSNQPQHFGDGTRLSIL.

The chain has TRBV5-5 and TRBJ1-2; D possibly corresponds to TRBD1 (6 bases). The V gene lost 3 bases and the J gene lost 0 bases, with 12 bases spanning the gap. The CDR3 is made up of 15 amino acids. The germline V gene has CDR1 SGHKS and CDR2 YYEKEE (reference sequence). This chain's CDR3 is CASSWGPETNYGYTF. CDR3 in DNA: TGTGCCAGCAGCTGGGGGCCAGAGACTAACTATGGCTACACCTTC.

The chain has TRBV7-3 and TRBJ2-2; tentatively, D is TRBD2 (5 bases). There are 14 residues in the CDR3. The germline V and J ends were trimmed by 2 bases and 5 bases, with 9 bases remaining between them. Per the germline V gene, CDR1 is SGHTA and CDR2 is FQGTGA. CDR3 nucleotides: TGTGCCAGCAGCTTATTTACGGGGACCGGGGAGCTGTTTTTT. Protein product: CASSLFTGTGELFF.

V is TRBV2 and J is TRBJ1-5; no firm D call. Trimming left V 4 bases short and J 4 bases short, with 11 bases between. Germline V gene data show CDR1 as SNHLY and CDR2 as FYNNEI. The CDR3 covers 14 residues. The CDR3 nucleotides are TGTGCCAGCAGTGTTGACGGGGAAAATCAGCCCCAGCATTTT. This sequence encodes CASSVDGENQPQHF.

In DNA form, the CDR3 reads TGCGCCAGCAGTCACAACGGACAGGGATGGTACGAGCAGTACTTC. This sequence encodes CASSHNGQGWYEQYF. The rearrangement joins TRBV23-1 to TRBJ2-7, with 8 bases matching TRBD1. TRBV23-1 is annotated as an ORF whose role is uncertain. After removal of 3 bases from V and 4 bases from J, the junction contained 8 bases not matched to a gene. The CDR3 runs to 15 residues.

The chain is built from TRBV20-1 and TRBJ1-1; D is uncertain. V shed 8 bases and J shed 0 bases, with 4 bases lying between them. The CDR3 length is 10 residues. CDR1 and CDR2 (germline): DFQATT, SNEGSKA (reference sequence). The CDR3 loop reads CSLLNTEAFF. CDR3 DNA: TGCAGTCTCTTGAACACTGAAGCTTTCTTT.

V is TRBV9 and J is TRBJ2-1, with TRBD2 as a possible D gene (5 bases). V lost 0 bases and J lost 5, with 15 bases in between. This CDR3 contains 16 residues. The germline CDR1 and CDR2 sequences are SGDLS and YYNGEE. The CDR3 DNA sequence: TGTGCCAGCAGCGTAGCACCGAACCGAGGGAACAATGAGCAGTTCTTC. This translates into CASSVAPNRGNNEQFF.

This chain connects TRBV24-1 to TRBJ1-5; D is possibly TRBD1 (5 bases). Trimming took off 1 base at V and 4 bases at J, with 7 bases between the two ends. The CDR3 contains 14 residues. CDR1 and CDR2 (germline): KGHDR, SFDVKD. CDR3 residues: CATSDFSGNQPQHF. The CDR3 bases are TGTGCCACCAGTGATTTTTCAGGGAATCAGCCCCAGCATTTT.

V usage is TRBV7-2 and J usage is TRBJ1-5, with 7 bases aligning to TRBD1. The V gene's germline CDR1 is SGHTA and CDR2 FQGNSA. The V segment lost 5 bases and the J segment 4 bases; nucleotides outside the gene matches: 8. This CDR3 region has 15 residues. The CDR3 nucleotides read TGTGCCAGCAGCCAAACCGGGACAGTTAATCAGCCCCAGCATTTT. Amino acid sequence: CASSQTGTVNQPQHF.

The V gene is TRBV10-1, the J gene TRBJ2-5, with 7 bases identical to TRBD1. CDR1 and CDR2 from the germline V gene are WNHNN and SYGVQD (reference sequence). This CDR3 is 13 amino acids long. The junction had 3 bases not matched to a gene; V was cut back by 5 bases and J by 3 bases. CDR3 DNA: TGCGCCAGCAGTCGCGGACAGGAAGAGACCCAGTACTTC. Translating it yields CASSRGQEETQYF.

The chain combines TRBV6-1 with TRBJ1-1; unclear D gene. Trimming took off 1 base at V and 3 bases at J, with 9 bases between the two ends. The CDR3 length is 14 residues. Germline V lookup: CDR1 MNHNS, CDR2 SASEGT. The CDR3 loop is CASSEVNGYTEAFF. The CDR3, as DNA: TGTGCCAGCAGTGAAGTGAACGGGTACACTGAAGCTTTCTTT.

This chain connects TRBV6-5 to TRBJ2-1; 7 bases match TRBD1. Losses at the gene ends were 6 bases for V and 5 bases for J; bases not matched to a gene: 10. Germline CDR1 and CDR2: MNHEY and SVGAGI. The CDR3 has 15 residues. The CDR3 loop is CASSPTTGLHNEQFF. The CDR3 DNA reads as TGTGCCAGCAGCCCCACGACAGGGTTGCACAATGAGCAGTTCTTC.

The chain recombines TRBV5-1 with TRBJ2-4; 8 positions agree with TRBD1. The CDR3 is made up of 14 amino acids. V shed 4 bases, J shed 5 bases, and the junction held 5 bases outside the gene matches. CDR1 and CDR2 (germline): SGHRS, YFSETQ. CDR3 nucleotides: TGCGCCAGCAGCGGACAGACAGGGGAAAACATTCAGTACTTC. Translated, it gives CASSGQTGENIQYF.

The chain uses TRBV28 and TRBJ1-2; no definite D call. The germline gives CDR1 MDHEN, CDR2 SYDVKM. V was clipped by 8 bases and J by 4 bases, with 23 bases between them. The CDR3 length is 16 residues. This chain's CDR3 is CASFQNEEGRAYGYTF. The CDR3 bases are TGTGCCAGCTTTCAAAACGAGGAGGGTCGGGCCTATGGCTACACCTTC.

The chain links TRBV27 to TRBJ2-7, with 7 bases aligning to TRBD1. Unmatched junction bases numbered 6, after V lost 6 bases and J lost 1 base. CDR1 is MNHEY, CDR2 SMNVEV, per germline (reference sequence). This CDR3 contains 14 residues. The CDR3 spells CASSRQGSSYEQYF. For the CDR3, the DNA is TGTGCCAGCAGCCGACAGGGTTCATCCTACGAGCAGTACTTC.

The chain joins TRBV5-6 to TRBJ1-2; a possible D gene is TRBD1 (5 bases). V was trimmed by 0 bases and J by 0 bases, leaving 6 bases between them. Germline CDR1 SGHDT, CDR2 YYEEEE. The CDR3 sequence is 14 residues long. The CDR3 bases are TGTGCCAGCAGCTTGGACAGGACTAACTATGGCTACACCTTC. Its protein product is CASSLDRTNYGYTF.

The chain links TRBV4-2 to TRBJ1-6; weak D call: TRBD1 (6 bases). V shed 0 bases and J shed 5 bases, with 8 bases lying between them. Germline V gene lookup returns CDR1 LGHNA and CDR2 YNFKEQ. There are 15 residues in the CDR3. CDR3 DNA sequence: TGTGCCAGCAGCCAAGATGCAGGGGATAATTCACCCCTCCACTTT. As protein: CASSQDAGDNSPLHF.

The genes are TRBV7-8 and TRBJ1-1; D gene uncertain. V lost 1 base to trimming and J lost 0 bases, with 6 bases between them. This CDR3 has 14 amino acids. Germline V gene lookup returns CDR1 SGHVS and CDR2 FQNEAQ. The chain's CDR3 is CASSLGGMNTEAFF. As DNA, the CDR3 is TGTGCCAGCAGCTTAGGCGGCATGAACACTGAAGCTTTCTTT.

CDR3 protein: CASSPQGRDTEAFF. DNA of the CDR3: TGTGCCAGCAGCCCACAGGGCAGGGACACTGAAGCTTTCTTT. The rearrangement joins TRBV7-9 to TRBJ1-1, with D possibly matching TRBD1 (6 bases). Germline V gene lookup returns CDR1 SEHNR and CDR2 FQNEAQ (reference sequence). Trimming took off 5 bases at V and 3 bases at J, with 13 bases between the two ends. The CDR3 length is 14 residues.

The gene calls are TRBV2 and TRBJ2-3; TRBD2 might be the D (6 bases). V shed 3 bases and J shed 0 bases, with 10 bases lying between them. CDR3 length: 15 residues. Germline V gives CDR1 SNHLY, CDR2 FYNNEI. For the CDR3, the DNA is TGTGCCAGCAGTGATTCGGGGGTGAGCACAGATACGCAGTATTTT. This gives the protein CASSDSGVSTDTQYF.

The chain carries TRBV21-1 and TRBJ2-7; TRBD1, the D gene given by the table, was not confirmed from the DNA. TRBV21-1 is given as a pseudogene. CDR3 length: 14 residues. The CDR3 sequence is CASSKAAVSYEQYF. The CDR3 region has the DNA TGTGCCAGCAGCAAAGCGGCCGTCTCCTACGAGCAGTACTTC.

The CDR3 is CASRTRSYGYTF. The CDR3 DNA is TGTGCCAGCCGCACGAGGTCCTATGGCTACACCTTC. This chain links TRBV6-5 with TRBJ1-2; D ambiguous. Germline loops: CDR1 MNHEY, CDR2 SVGAGI. This CDR3 spans 12 amino acids. V lost 8 bases to trimming and J lost 4 bases, with 11 bases between them.

The chain recombines TRBV10-3 with TRBJ2-3; 7 bases align to TRBD2. Germline V gives CDR1 ENHRY, CDR2 SYGVKD. J was trimmed by 2 bases and V by 10 bases; bases with no gene match: 9. This CDR3 is 14 amino acids long. The CDR3 nucleotides are TGTGCCACTGGGGCGGGGGTTAACACAGATACGCAGTATTTT. Protein sequence: CATGAGVNTDTQYF.

CDR3 protein: CSARQGSYGYTF. CDR3 bases: TGCAGCGCCCGACAGGGGTCCTATGGCTACACCTTC. This rearrangement joins TRBV29-1 to TRBJ1-2; 8 positions match TRBD1. The trim removed 7 bases at V and 4 bases at J, leaving 5 bases unmatched. In germline, CDR1 is SQVTM, CDR2 ANQGSEA. This CDR3 is built from 12 residues.

This chain links TRBV19 with TRBJ1-2; D not resolved. The length of the CDR3 is 12 residues. V shed 5 bases and J shed 2 bases, with 6 bases lying between them. Germline loops: CDR1 LNHDA, CDR2 SQIVND (reference sequence). The CDR3 nucleotides are TGTGCCAGTAGTGGGCCGAACTATGGCTACACCTTC. Its translation is CASSGPNYGYTF.

This chain links TRBV19 with TRBJ1-2, with TRBD1 as a possible D gene (5 bases). V shed 5 bases and J shed 4 bases, with 14 bases lying between them. Germline lookup yields CDR1 LNHDA and CDR2 SQIVND (reference sequence). The CDR3 loop spans 14 amino acids. In DNA, the CDR3 is TGTGCCAGTAGTGTCGGAGGGGCTCCCTATGGCTACACCTTC. It is translated as CASSVGGAPYGYTF.

The gene calls are TRBV19 and TRBJ2-2; D not certain. There are 16 residues in the CDR3. Germline V gene lookup returns CDR1 LNHDA and CDR2 SQIVND (reference sequence). The ends were cut back, 4 bases at V and 0 bases at J, with 12 bases in the middle. The CDR3 protein is CASSNSRQPNTGELFF. CDR3 DNA sequence: TGTGCCAGTAGTAATTCTAGGCAGCCGAACACCGGGGAGCTGTTTTTT.

The V gene is TRBV15, the J gene TRBJ2-3, with 11 bases that match TRBD2. This CDR3 spans 18 amino acids. The trim removed 7 bases at V and 2 bases at J, leaving 14 bases unmatched. Germline V gives CDR1 LNHNV, CDR2 YYDKDF (reference sequence). As DNA, the CDR3 is TGTGCCACCAAAGGGACTAGCGGAATACCCTATAACACAGATACGCAGTATTTT. Its protein is CATKGTSGIPYNTDTQYF.

The chain recombines TRBV28 with TRBJ1-2; D ambiguous. V shed 8 bases and J shed 7 bases, with 17 bases lying between them. This CDR3 region has 13 residues. Germline V gene sequence: CDR1 MDHEN, CDR2 SYDVKM. The CDR3: CASGSPYLGGYTF. The CDR3 DNA follows: TGTGCCAGCGGGTCGCCCTACCTCGGTGGCTACACCTTC.

The chain links TRBV3-1 (or the pseudogene TRBV3-2) to TRBJ2-2; either TRBD1 or TRBD2 may supply D (5 bases each). CDR1 and CDR2 (germline): LGHDT, YNNKEL (reference sequence). With 1 base removed from V and 8 bases from J, the gap between germline ends came to 11 bases. The CDR3 covers 14 residues. CDR3 coding DNA: TGTGCCAGCAGCCAAGTTTGGGGGTCAGGGGAGCTGTTTTTT. It is translated as CASSQVWGSGELFF.